This TCR beta chain was sequenced for a study of monozygotic twins with inflammatory bowel disease. Study-level findings and limits: Discordant twins showed the same repertoire similarity as concordant twins, possibly from limited power. Some repertoire variability may stem from patients' differing immunosuppressive treatments. Diversity of TCRbeta measured by inverse Simpson was lower in IBD patients than in healthy co-twins.

Reprocessing the 5' RACE reads, TCRdb reports a single entry for every CDR3 protein and omits DNA. Its clone listing holds 200,000 to 250,000 distinct CDR3 sequences. Researchers isolated total RNA from whole blood without sorting T cells. Notes on this clonotype: Its antigen remains unknown.

The length of the CDR3 is 15 residues. This sequence was found in a human donor with ulcerative colitis or Crohn's disease, or a healthy co-twin of an affected twin (not recorded which). J is TRBJ1-5 and V is TRBV12-3 or TRBV12-4. The specimen was blood. The CDR3 loop is CASSLRVQGNQPQHF.